The 14 T cell receptor beta chains listed next were all sequenced from one sample in a study of blood T cells in healthy people across ages. The authors ran a second PCR of 7 to 11 cycles using a sample-barcoded 5' primer and a J-beta primer mix. TCRdb called the 5' RACE reads again in MiXCR, with one record for every CDR3 protein. In the table there are over 600,000 distinct CDR3 sequences, approximately 40% of which are singletons. Specimen: blood. These receptor sequences come from an elderly man in good health.

In this sample, this clonotype turned up a few times. V usage is TRBV4-2 and J usage is TRBJ2-5, with D hard to call. V lost 0 bases to trimming and J lost 4 bases, with 9 bases between them. The CDR3 length is 14 residues. Germline V gives CDR1 LGHNA, CDR2 YNFKEQ. The CDR3 reads CASSQEVRTETQYF. Written as DNA, the CDR3 is TGTGCCAGCAGCCAAGAGGTTCGCACAGAGACCCAGTACTTC.

The V and J genes are TRBV7-9 and TRBJ2-1, with D maybe TRBD2 (6 bases). V was pared by 1 base and J by 6 bases, with 13 bases between. The CDR3 is 15 amino acids. In germline, CDR1 is SEHNR, CDR2 FQNEAQ (reference sequence). In nucleotides, the CDR3 is TGTGCCAGCAGCTTAGGAGTGTCTAGCGTCAATGAGCAGTTCTTC. This gives the protein CASSLGVSSVNEQFF.

V and J are TRBV6-5 and TRBJ2-7, with 9 bases aligning to TRBD2. CDR1 MNHEY and CDR2 SVGAGI come from the germline V gene. J lost 2 bases, V lost 6 bases, and 17 bases had no gene match. CDR3 length: 18 residues. The CDR3 region has the DNA TGTGCCAGCAGCTACGCCGGACAAGCGGGAGGTCTCCCCTACGAGCAGTACTTC. This gives the protein CASSYAGQAGGLPYEQYF.

This clonotype was observed many times. The J gene is TRBJ2-3, the V gene TRBV7-8; 9 positions match TRBD1. Germline CDR1 and CDR2: SGHVS and FQNEAQ. J was trimmed by 3 bases and V by 2 bases; bases with no gene match: 6. The CDR3 contains 16 residues. The CDR3 sequence: CASSLTGTGKTDTQYF. The CDR3 DNA reads as TGTGCCAGCAGCTTAACTGGGACAGGGAAGACAGATACGCAGTATTTT.

This clonotype was picked up one time. This may stem from a read error, because a much larger clone lies one nucleotide away. V is TRBV29-1 and J is TRBJ2-1; the D is unclear. V gave up 7 bases and J gave up 10 bases, with 17 bases separating them. CDR1 and CDR2 (germline): SQVTM, ANQGSEA. The CDR3 sequence is 12 residues long. The CDR3 sequence is CSGGADSYEQFF. The CDR3 DNA is TGCAGCGGTGGCGCGGATTCCTACGAGCAGTTCTTC.

This clonotype was recorded a few times. J is TRBJ2-3 and V is TRBV27, with D perhaps TRBD1 (6 bases). Trimming removed 4 bases from V and 2 bases from J, with 13 bases in between. Germline CDR1 and CDR2: MNHEY and SMNVEV (reference sequence). The CDR3 extends over 15 amino acids. The chain's CDR3 is CASSYLTGNTDTQYF. CDR3 DNA sequence: TGTGCCAGCAGTTACCTGACAGGAAACACAGATACGCAGTATTTT.

This clonotype was seen only a few times. J is TRBJ2-5 and V is TRBV20-1; D gene ambiguous. The CDR3 spans 13 residues. V was shortened by 1 base and J by 0 bases, with 6 bases between the two germline ends. CDR1 and CDR2 (germline): DFQATT, SNEGSKA (reference sequence). In nucleotides, the CDR3 is TGCAGTGCTAGAGTCCAGAACCAAGAGACCCAGTACTTC. Its translation: CSARVQNQETQYF.

A word on this clonotype: This sequence may be a read error, since a much larger clone differs from it by one base. The chain links TRBV29-1 to TRBJ2-4, with D unresolved. The CDR3 contains 15 residues. Germline CDR1 reads SQVTM; CDR2 reads ANQGSEA. Trimming removed 1 base at V and 13 bases at J, with 23 bases between. The chain's CDR3 is CSVEAFLSSYNGQYF. CDR3 bases: TGCAGCGTTGAAGCGTTTCTGAGCTCCTACAATGGGCAGTACTTC.

This clonotype is medium-sized by share. This chain links TRBV28 with TRBJ2-1; the match to TRBD2 covers 9 bases. Germline assignment: CDR1 MDHEN and CDR2 SYDVKM. The V gene end was trimmed by 3 bases and the J gene end by 3 bases; junction bases not matched to a gene: 6. This CDR3 is built from 16 residues. The CDR3 is CASSLTSSGIYNEQFF. The CDR3 bases are TGTGCCAGCAGTTTGACATCTAGCGGGATCTACAATGAGCAGTTCTTC.

The V call is TRBV6-2 or TRBV6-3, the J call TRBJ2-1, with TRBD1 as a possible D gene (6 bases). CDR3 length: 14 residues. The V gene lost 6 bases and the J gene lost 8 bases, with 17 bases spanning the gap. From germline, CDR1 is MNHEY and CDR2 SVGEGT. The CDR3 bases are TGTGCCAGCAGCCGATTCAGGGGTACCGATGAGCAGTTCTTC. Its translation is CASSRFRGTDEQFF.

This chain joins TRBV10-1 and TRBJ2-2; TRBD2 aligns across 16 bases. Trimming removed 3 bases from V and 5 bases from J; junction bases left unmatched: 12. Germline V gene sequence: CDR1 WNHNN, CDR2 SYGVQD (reference sequence). The CDR3 extends over 20 amino acids. The CDR3 spells CASSDFSGTSGGAGTGELFF. The CDR3 DNA reads TGCGCCAGCAGTGATTTCTCCGGGACTAGCGGGGGGGCCGGTACCGGGGAGCTGTTTTTT.

This clonotype was seen more than once but under ten times. This chain joins TRBV27 and TRBJ2-7; D is ambiguous. This CDR3 spans 18 amino acids. CDR1 MNHEY and CDR2 SMNVEV come from the germline V gene (reference sequence). Deletions cut 5 bases from V and 2 bases from J, with 25 bases between. CDR3 protein: CASSTSGSYMGITYEQYF. CDR3 bases: TGTGCCAGCAGTACATCTGGGTCTTACATGGGTATTACCTACGAGCAGTACTTC.

This sequence joins TRBV14 and TRBJ2-7; D is possibly TRBD1 or TRBD2 (6 bases each). CDR1 and CDR2 from the germline V gene are SGHDN and FVKESK. The CDR3 consists of 14 residues. The ends were cut back, 1 base at V and 5 bases at J, with 12 bases in the middle. The CDR3 here is CASSQVGGHHEQYF. CDR3 bases: TGTGCCAGCAGCCAAGTAGGGGGGCACCACGAGCAGTACTTC.

This clonotype has more than one count but fewer than ten. The chain employs TRBV7-6 and TRBJ2-7; 8 nucleotides line up with TRBD1. CDR3 length equals 15 residues. After removal of 5 bases from V and 4 bases from J, the junction contained 10 bases not matched to a gene. Germline CDR1 and CDR2: SGHVS and FNYEAQ. The CDR3 reads CASSLTGTGPYEQYF. The DNA of the CDR3 is TGTGCCAGCAGCCTAACCGGGACAGGACCTTACGAGCAGTACTTC.